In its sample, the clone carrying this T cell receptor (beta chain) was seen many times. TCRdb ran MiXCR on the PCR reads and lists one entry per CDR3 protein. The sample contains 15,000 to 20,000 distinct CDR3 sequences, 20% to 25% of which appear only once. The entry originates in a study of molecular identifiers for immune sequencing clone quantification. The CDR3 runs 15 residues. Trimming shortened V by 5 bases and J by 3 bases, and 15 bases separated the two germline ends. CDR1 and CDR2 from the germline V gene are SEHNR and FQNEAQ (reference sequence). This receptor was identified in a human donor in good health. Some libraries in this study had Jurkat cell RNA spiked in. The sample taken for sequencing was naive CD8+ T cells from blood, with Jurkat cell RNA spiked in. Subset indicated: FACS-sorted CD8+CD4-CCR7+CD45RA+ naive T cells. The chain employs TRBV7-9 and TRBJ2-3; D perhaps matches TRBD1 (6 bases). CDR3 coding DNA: TGTGCCAGCAGCCCTGGAGGCAGGGGTACAGATACGCAGTATTTT. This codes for CASSPGGRGTDTQYF.